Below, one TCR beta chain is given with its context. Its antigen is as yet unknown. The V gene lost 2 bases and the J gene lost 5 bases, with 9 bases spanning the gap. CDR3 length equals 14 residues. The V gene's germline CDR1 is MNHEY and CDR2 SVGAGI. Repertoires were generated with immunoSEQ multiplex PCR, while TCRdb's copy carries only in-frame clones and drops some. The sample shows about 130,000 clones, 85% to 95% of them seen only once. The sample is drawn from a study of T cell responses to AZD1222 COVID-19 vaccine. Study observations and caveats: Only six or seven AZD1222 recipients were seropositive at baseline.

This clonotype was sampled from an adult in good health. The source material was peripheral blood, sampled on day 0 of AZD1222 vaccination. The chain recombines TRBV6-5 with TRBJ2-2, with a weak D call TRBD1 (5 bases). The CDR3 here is CASSYTRQTGELFF. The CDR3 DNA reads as TGTGCCAGCAGTTACACCCGACAGACCGGGGAGCTGTTTTTT.